The following is a TCR beta chain sequence with its context. As defined, naive CD8 cells were CD45RO-negative and positively selected for CCR7, with terminally differentiated effector memory CD45RA+ cells excluded. CDR3 length: 12 residues. Germline CDR1 is WSHSY and CDR2 is SAAADI. V was trimmed by 0 bases and J by 8 bases, leaving 4 bases between them. This specimen belongs to a study of shared clonotypes between healthy human individuals. At a deep level, the assay was run. TCRdb's copy holds only in-frame clones and misses some; the assay was immunoSEQ multiplex PCR. This table has approximately 840,000 clones, about 96% appearing once.

This TCR was sampled from a man aged 25 to 45 in good health. The chain couples TRBV10-2 to TRBJ2-2; D not certain. The specimen sequenced was naive CD8+ T cells sorted from blood. This chain's CDR3 is CASSESKGELFF. The CDR3 DNA reads TGCGCCAGCAGTGAGTCGAAAGGGGAGCTGTTTTTT.